The clone carrying this T cell receptor beta chain was counted at least ten times. This record belongs to a study of identical twins. MiXCR was run by TCRdb on the 5' RACE reads, yielding one entry per CDR3 protein. The sample includes nearly 650,000 distinct CDR3 sequences, about 7% of them seen just once. This same sample was also part of a study on yellow fever vaccine responses in identical twins.

Sequencing was carried out using PBMCs. The origin of this receptor is a woman between 18 and 29 years old in good health.

The CDR3 loop is CASSLALTVGELFF. The CDR3 nucleotides are TGCGCCAGCAGCTTGGCACTTACGGTCGGGGAGCTGTTTTTT. The chain couples TRBV5-1 to TRBJ2-2; D is uncertain. From germline, CDR1 is SGHRS and CDR2 YFSETQ. V was shortened by 0 bases and J by 7 bases, with 10 bases between the two germline ends. The CDR3 extends over 14 amino acids.